The source of this TCR beta chain is a study of PD-L1 blockade in urothelial cancer. For the study at large: Analyzed time points were 3 weeks (second dose) and 6 weeks after therapy began. Whole-study findings and limits: Larger 3-week expansion of tumor-associated blood clones was seen in durable-benefit patients.

Repertoires were generated with immunoSEQ multiplex PCR, while TCRdb's copy carries only in-frame clones and drops some. The sample records roughly 40,000 clones, roughly nine tenths being singletons. With regard to this clone: Its specificity is unknown.

The V gene lost 1 base and the J gene lost 4 bases, with 16 bases spanning the gap. Germline-derived CDR1 and CDR2 are LGHNT and FRNRAP. CDR3 size: 16 residues. The time point is: peripheral blood 6 weeks after treatment start. The material was PBMCs, obtained around atezolizumab (anti-PD-L1) treatment. This TCR was recovered from a man in his 70s with urothelial cancer. The V gene is TRBV12-5, the J gene TRBJ1-2; the D is unclear. The CDR3 nucleotides are TGTGCTAGTGGTTTGGCCCCCCCCGAGGGCCGCTATGGCTACACCTTC. This gives the protein CASGLAPPEGRYGYTF.